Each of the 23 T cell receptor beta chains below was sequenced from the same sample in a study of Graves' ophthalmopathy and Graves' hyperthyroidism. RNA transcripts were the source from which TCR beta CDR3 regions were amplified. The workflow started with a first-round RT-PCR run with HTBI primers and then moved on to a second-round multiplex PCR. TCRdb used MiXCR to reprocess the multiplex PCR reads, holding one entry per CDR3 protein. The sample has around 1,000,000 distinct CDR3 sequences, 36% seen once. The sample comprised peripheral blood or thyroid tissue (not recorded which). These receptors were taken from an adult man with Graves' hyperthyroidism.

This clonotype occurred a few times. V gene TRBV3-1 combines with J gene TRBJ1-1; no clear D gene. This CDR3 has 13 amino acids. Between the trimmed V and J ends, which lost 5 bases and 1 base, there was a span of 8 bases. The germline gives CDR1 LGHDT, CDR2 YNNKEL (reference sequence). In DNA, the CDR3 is TGTGCCAGCAGCGCCATGGCGAACACTGAAGCTTTCTTT. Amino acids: CASSAMANTEAFF.

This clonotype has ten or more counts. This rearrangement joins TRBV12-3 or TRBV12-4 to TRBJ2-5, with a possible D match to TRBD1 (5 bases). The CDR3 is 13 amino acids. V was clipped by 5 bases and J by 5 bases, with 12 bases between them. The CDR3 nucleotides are TGTGCCAGCAGTAGGGGCAGACACGAGACCCAGTACTTC. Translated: CASSRGRHETQYF.

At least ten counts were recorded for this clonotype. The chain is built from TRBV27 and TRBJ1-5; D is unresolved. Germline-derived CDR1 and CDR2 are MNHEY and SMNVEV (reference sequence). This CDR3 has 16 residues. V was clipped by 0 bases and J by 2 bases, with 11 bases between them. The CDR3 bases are TGTGCCAGCAGTTTATCGCCCGCAAACGGCAATCAGCCCCAGCATTTT. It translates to CASSLSPANGNQPQHF.

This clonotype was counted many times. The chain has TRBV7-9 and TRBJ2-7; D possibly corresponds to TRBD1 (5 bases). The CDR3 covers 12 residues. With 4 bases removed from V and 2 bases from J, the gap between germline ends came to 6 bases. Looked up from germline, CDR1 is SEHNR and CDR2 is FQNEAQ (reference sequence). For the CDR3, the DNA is TGTGCCAGCAGCTACAGGACCTACGAGCAGTACTTC. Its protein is CASSYRTYEQYF.

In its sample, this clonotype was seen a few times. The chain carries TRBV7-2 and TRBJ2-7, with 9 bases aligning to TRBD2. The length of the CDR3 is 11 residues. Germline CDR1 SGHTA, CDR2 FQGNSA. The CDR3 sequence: CTSGSPYEQYF. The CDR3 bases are TGTACTAGCGGGAGTCCCTACGAGCAGTACTTC. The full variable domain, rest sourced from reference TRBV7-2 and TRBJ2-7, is GAGVSQSPSNKVTEKGKDVELRCDPISGHTALYWYRQSLGQGLEFLIYFQGNSAPDKSGLPSDRFSAERTGGSVSTLTIQRTQQEDSAVYLCTSGSPYEQYFGPGTRLTVT.

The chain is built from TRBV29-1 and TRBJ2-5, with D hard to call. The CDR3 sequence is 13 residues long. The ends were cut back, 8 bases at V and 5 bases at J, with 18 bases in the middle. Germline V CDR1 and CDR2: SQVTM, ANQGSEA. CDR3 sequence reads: CSSASVLSETQYF. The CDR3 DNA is TGCAGCAGTGCTAGTGTCCTCTCGGAGACCCAGTACTTC.

The CDR3 loop is CSVMTEGNSNQPQHF. The CDR3 coding sequence is TGCAGCGTGATGACAGAGGGGAATAGCAATCAGCCCCAGCATTTT. The V and J genes are TRBV29-1 and TRBJ1-5, with D perhaps matching TRBD1 (5 bases). This CDR3 is built from 15 residues. V shed 6 bases and J shed 0 bases, with 15 bases lying between them. Germline-derived CDR1 and CDR2 are SQVTM and ANQGSEA.

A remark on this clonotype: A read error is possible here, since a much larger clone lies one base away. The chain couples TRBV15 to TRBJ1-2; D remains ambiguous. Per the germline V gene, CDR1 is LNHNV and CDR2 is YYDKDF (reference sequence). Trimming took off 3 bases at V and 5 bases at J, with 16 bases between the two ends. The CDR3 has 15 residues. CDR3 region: CATSSGNTATYGYTF. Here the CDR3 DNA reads TGTGCCACCAGCAGCGGAAACACAGCCACTTATGGCTACACCTTC.

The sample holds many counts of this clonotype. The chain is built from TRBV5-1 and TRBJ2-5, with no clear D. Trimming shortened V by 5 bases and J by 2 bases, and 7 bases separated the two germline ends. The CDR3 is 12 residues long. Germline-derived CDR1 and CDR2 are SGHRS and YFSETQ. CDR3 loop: CASRYTQETQYF. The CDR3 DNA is TGCGCCAGCAGATATACGCAAGAGACCCAGTACTTC.

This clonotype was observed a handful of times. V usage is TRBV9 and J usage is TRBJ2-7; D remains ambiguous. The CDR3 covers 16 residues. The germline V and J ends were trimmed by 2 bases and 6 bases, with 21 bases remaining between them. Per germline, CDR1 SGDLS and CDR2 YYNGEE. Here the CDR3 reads CASSVGSFVTNSEQYF. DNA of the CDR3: TGTGCCAGCAGCGTCGGGTCCTTCGTAACCAATAGCGAGCAGTACTTC. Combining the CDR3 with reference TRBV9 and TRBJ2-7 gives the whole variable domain DSGVTQTPKHLITATGQRVTLRCSPRSGDLSVYWYQQSLDQGLQFLIQYYNGEERAKGNILERFSAQQFPDLHSELNLSSLELGDSALYFCASSVGSFVTNSEQYFGPGTRLTVT.

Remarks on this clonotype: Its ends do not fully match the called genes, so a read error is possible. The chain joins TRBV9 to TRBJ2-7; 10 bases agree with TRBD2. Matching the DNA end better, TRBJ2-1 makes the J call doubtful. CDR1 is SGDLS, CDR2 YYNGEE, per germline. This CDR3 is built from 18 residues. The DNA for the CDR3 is TGTGGCAGCAGCGTAGAGGGACTAGCGATGAGCTCCTACAATGAGCAGTTCTTC. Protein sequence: CGSSVEGLAMSSYNEQFF.

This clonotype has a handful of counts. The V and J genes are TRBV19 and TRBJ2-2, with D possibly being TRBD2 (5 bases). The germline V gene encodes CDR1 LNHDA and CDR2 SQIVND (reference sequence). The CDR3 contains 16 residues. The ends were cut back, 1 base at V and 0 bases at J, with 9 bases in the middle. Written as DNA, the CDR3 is TGTGCCAGTAGTATAGGTTACGGGACGAACACCGGGGAGCTGTTTTTT. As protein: CASSIGYGTNTGELFF.

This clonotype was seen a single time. The CDR3 DNA is TGCAGCACCCAGACCGGGGGGTGGGAGACCCAGTACTTC. It yields the protein CSTQTGGWETQYF. The chain uses TRBV29-1 and TRBJ2-5, with 7 positions matching TRBD2. The V and J ends lost 8 bases and 5 bases, in that order; junction bases with no gene match: 11. This CDR3 contains 13 residues. Per the germline V gene, CDR1 is SQVTM and CDR2 is ANQGSEA.

DNA of the CDR3: TGCGCCAGCAGCCATAGGCAGGGCTTCACCGGGGAGCTGTTTTTT. This codes for CASSHRQGFTGELFF. The genes are TRBV4-1 and TRBJ2-2; maybe TRBD1 (5 bases). The CDR3 loop spans 15 amino acids. Germline V gives CDR1 MGHRA, CDR2 YSYEKL. The V end lost 3 bases, the J end lost 4 bases, and 12 bases lay between the germline ends.

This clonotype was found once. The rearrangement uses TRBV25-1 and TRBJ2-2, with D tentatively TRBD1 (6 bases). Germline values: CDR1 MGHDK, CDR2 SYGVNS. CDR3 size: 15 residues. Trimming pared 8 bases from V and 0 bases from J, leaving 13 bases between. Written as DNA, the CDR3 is TGTGCCAGCCGGCTGGGGACAACGAACACCGGGGAGCTGTTTTTT. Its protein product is CASRLGTTNTGELFF.

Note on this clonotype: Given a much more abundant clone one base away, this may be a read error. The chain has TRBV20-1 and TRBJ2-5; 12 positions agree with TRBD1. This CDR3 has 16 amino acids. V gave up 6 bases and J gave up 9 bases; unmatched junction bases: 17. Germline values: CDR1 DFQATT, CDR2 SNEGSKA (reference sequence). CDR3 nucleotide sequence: TGCAGTGCAGGACCGGGGGGACAGGGGGCTGTGAAGGCCCAGTACTTC. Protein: CSAGPGGQGAVKAQYF.

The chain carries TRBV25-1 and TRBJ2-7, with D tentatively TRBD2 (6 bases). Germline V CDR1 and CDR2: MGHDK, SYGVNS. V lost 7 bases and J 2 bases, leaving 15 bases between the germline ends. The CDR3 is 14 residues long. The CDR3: CASKDGGKPYEQYF. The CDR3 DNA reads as TGTGCCAGCAAGGACGGCGGGAAGCCCTACGAGCAGTACTTC.

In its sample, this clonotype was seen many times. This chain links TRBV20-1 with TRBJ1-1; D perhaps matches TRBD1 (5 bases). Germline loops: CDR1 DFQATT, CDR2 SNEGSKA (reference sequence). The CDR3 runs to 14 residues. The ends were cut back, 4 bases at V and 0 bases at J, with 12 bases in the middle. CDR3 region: CSATRQIMNTEAFF. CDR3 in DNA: TGCAGTGCTACCCGACAGATTATGAACACTGAAGCTTTCTTT.

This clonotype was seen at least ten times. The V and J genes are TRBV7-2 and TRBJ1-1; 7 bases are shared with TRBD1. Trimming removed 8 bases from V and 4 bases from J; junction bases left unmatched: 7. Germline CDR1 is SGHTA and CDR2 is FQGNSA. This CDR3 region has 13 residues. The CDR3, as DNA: TGTGCCAGCCGGACGGCAGGGGGCACTGAAGCTTTCTTT. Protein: CASRTAGGTEAFF.

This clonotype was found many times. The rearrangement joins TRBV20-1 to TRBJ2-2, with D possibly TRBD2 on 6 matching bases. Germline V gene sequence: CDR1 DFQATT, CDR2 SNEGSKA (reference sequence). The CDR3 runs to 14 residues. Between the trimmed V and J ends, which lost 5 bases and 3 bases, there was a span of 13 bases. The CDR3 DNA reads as TGCAGTGCTGAGGGACTCCTGGACACCGGGGAGCTGTTTTTT. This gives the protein CSAEGLLDTGELFF.

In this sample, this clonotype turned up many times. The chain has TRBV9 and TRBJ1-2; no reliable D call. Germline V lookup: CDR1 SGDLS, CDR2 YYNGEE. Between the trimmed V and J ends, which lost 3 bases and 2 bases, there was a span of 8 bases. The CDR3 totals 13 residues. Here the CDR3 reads CASSGAVNYGYTF. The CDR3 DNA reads TGTGCCAGCAGCGGGGCAGTCAACTATGGCTACACCTTC.

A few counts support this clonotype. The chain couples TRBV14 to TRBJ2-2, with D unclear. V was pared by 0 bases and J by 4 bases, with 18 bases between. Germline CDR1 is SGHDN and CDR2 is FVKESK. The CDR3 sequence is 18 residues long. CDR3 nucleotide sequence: TGTGCCAGCAGCCAAGATCGACCCGGTCGCCTTCGCACCGGGGAGCTGTTTTTT. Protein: CASSQDRPGRLRTGELFF.

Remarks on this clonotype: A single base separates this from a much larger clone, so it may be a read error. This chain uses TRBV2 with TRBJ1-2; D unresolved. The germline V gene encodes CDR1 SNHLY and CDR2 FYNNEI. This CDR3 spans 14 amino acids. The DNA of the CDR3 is TGTGCCAGCGGTGAAGCACAGTCGGTCCAGGGCTACACCTTC. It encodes CASGEAQSVQGYTF.